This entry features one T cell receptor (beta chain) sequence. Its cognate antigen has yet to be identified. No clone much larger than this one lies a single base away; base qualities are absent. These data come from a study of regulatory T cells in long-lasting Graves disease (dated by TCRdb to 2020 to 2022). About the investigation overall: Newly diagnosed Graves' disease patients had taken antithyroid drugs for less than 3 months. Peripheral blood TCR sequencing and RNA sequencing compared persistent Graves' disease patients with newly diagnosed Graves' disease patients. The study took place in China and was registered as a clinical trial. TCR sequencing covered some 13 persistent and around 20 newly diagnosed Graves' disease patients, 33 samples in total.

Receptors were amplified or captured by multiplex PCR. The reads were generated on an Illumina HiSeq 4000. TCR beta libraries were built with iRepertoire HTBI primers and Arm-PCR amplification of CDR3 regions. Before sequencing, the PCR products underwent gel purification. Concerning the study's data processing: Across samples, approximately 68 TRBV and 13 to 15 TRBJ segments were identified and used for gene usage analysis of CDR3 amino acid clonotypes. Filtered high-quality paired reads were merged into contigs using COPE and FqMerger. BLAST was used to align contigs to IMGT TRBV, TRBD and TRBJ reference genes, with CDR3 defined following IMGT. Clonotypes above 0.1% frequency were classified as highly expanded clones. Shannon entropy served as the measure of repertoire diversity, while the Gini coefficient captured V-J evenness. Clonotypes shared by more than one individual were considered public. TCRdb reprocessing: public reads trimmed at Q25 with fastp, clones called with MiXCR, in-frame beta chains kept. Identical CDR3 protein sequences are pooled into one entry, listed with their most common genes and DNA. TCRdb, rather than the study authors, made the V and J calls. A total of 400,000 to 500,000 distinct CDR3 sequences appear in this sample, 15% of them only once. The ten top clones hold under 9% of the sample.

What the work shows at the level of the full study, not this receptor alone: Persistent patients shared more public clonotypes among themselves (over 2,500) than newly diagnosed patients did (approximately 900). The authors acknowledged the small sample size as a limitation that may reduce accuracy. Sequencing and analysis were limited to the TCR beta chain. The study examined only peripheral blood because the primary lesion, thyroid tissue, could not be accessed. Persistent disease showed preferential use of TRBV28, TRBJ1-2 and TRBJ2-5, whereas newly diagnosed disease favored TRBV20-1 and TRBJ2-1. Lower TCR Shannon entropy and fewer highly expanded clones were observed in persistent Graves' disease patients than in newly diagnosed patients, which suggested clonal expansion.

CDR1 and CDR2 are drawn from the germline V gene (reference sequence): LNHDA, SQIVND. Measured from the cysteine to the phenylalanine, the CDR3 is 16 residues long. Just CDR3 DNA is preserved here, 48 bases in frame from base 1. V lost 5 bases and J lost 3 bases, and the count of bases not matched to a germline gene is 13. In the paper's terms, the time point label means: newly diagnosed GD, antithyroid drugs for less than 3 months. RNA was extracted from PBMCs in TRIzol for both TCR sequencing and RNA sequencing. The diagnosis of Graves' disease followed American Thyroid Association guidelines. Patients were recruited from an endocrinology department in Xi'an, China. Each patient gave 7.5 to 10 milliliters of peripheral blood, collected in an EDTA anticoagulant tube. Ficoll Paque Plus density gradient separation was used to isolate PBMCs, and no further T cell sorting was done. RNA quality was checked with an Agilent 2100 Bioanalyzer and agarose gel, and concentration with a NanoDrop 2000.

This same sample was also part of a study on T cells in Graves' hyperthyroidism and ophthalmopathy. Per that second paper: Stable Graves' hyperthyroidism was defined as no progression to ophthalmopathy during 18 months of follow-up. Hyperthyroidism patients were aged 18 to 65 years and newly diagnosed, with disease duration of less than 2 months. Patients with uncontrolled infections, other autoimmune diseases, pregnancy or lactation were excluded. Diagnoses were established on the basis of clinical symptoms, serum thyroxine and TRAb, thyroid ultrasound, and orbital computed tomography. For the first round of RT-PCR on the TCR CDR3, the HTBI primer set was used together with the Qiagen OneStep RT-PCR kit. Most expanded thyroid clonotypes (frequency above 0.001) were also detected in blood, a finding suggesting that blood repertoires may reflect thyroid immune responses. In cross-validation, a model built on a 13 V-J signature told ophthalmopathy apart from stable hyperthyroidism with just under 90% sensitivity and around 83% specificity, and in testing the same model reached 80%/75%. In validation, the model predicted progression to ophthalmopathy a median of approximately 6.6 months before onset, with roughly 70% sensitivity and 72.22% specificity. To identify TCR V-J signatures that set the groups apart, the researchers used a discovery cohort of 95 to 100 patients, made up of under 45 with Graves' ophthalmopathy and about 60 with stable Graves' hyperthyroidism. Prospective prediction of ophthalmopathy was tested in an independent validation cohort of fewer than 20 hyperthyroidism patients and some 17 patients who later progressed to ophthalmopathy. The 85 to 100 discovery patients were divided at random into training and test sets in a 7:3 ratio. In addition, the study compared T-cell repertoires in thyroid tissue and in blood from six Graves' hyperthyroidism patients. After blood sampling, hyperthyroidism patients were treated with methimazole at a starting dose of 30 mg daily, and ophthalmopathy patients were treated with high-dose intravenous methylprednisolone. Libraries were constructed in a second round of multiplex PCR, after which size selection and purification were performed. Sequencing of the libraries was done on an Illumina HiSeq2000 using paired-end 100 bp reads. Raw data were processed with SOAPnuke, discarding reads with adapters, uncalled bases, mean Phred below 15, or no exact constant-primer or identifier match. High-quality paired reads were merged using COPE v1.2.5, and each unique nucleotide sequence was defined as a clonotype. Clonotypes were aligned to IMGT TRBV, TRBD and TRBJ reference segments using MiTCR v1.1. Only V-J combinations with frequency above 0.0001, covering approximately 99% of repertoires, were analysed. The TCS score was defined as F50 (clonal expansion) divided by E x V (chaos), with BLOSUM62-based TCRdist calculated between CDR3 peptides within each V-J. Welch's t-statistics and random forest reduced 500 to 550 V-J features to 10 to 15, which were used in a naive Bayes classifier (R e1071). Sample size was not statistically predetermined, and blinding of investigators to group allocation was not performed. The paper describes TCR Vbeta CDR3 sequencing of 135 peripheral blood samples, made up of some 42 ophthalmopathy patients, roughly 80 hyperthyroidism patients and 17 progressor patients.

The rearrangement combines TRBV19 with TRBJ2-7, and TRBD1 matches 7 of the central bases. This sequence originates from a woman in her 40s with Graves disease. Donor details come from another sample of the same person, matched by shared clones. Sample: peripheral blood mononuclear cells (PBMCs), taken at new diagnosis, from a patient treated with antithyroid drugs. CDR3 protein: CASSVTDRASGYEQYF. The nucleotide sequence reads TGTGCCAGTAGTGTAACCGACAGGGCGTCGGGCTACGAGCAGTACTTC. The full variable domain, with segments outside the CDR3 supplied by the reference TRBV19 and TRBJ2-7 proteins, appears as DGGITQSPKYLFRKEGQNVTLSCEQNLNHDAMYWYRQDPGQGLRLIYYSQIVNDFQKGDIAEGYSVSREKKESFPLTVTSAQKNPTAFYLCASSVTDRASGYEQYFGPGTRLTVT.